The rows below give T cell receptor beta chains drawn from one sample of a study of control samples from healthy donors and cancer patients. The method was immunoSEQ multiplex PCR; TCRdb's version includes in-frame clones alone and lacks a portion of them. The repertoire holds roughly 180,000 clones, with 93% as singletons. Sequences were obtained from blood. The receptors were gathered from a woman aged 60 to 75 in good health. The CDR3 runs from the conserved cysteine through the conserved F or W. A D gene is named only where the DNA matches it firmly. Some rows have no size entry. The others give once, few or many, or a class for an expanded clone.

>TRBV2|.|.|TRBJ1-4
TGTGCCAGCAGTGAAATAGTGGAAAAACTGTTTTTT
CASSEIVEKLFF
>TRBV18|TRBD2|.|TRBJ2-7
TGTGCCAGCTCACCAGTGGGGGGGGTTGGCGAGCAGTACTTC
CASSPVGGVGEQYF
>TRBV19|.|.|TRBJ2-5
TGTGCCAGTAGACTTGAAGCGTACCAAGAGACCCAGTACTTC
CASRLEAYQETQYF
>TRBV2|.|.|TRBJ1-4
TGTGCCAGCAGTGATTTCAGGGAGGGGATCACTAATGAAAAACTGTTTTTT
CASSDFREGITNEKLFF
>TRBV10-1|.|.|TRBJ1-1
TGCGCCAGCAGTCCAGGAAGGGGTGAAGCTTTCTTT
CASSPGRGEAFF
>TRBV6-6|.|once|TRBJ2-7
TGTGCCAGCAGCAATGCCTATGGGGGGTCGTACGAGCAGTACTTC
CASSNAYGGSYEQYF
>TRBV29-1|.|.|TRBJ1-2
TGCAGCGTTGATTTCTCCGAGCATGGCTATGGCTACACCTTC
CSVDFSEHGYGYTF
>TRBV6-1|TRBD1|.|TRBJ1-2
TGTGCCAGCAGTGAAATGCTCGGGACAGCGACGGTGGGCTACACCTTC
CASSEMLGTATVGYTF
>TRBV5-6|TRBD1|.|TRBJ2-5
TGTGCCAGCAGCTTGGTGGGGGTGACAGGGGAGACCCAGTACTTC
CASSLVGVTGETQYF
>TRBV19|.|.|TRBJ1-5
TGTGCCAGTAGTATCTTCAGGGGAAGCAATCAGCCCCAGCATTTT
CASSIFRGSNQPQHF
>TRBV7-9|TRBD1|few|TRBJ1-4
TGTGCCAGCAGCTGGGGACAGGGGGCCATCGAAAAACTGTTTTTT
CASSWGQGAIEKLFF
>TRBV9|TRBD1|.|TRBJ2-7
TGTGCCAGCAGCGTACTAGGGACAGAGACCTACGAGCAGTACTTC
CASSVLGTETYEQYF
>TRBV5-1|.|.|TRBJ2-5
TGCGCCAGCAGCTTGGAGGGGGGCAGGGGAGAGACCCAGTACTTC
CASSLEGGRGETQYF
>TRBV27|.|.|TRBJ1-5
TGTGCCAGCAGTTCCATTCTAGGACGGGTCTACAATCAGCCCCAGCATTTT
CASSSILGRVYNQPQHF
>TRBV6-2/TRBV6-3|.|.|TRBJ1-3
TGTGCCAGCAGTTCCCACCTCGGATTCTCTGGAAACACCATATATTTT
CASSSHLGFSGNTIYF
>TRBV9|.|.|TRBJ1-6
TGTGCCAGCAGCGTAGACTGGACCAATTCACCCCTCCACTTT
CASSVDWTNSPLHF